Listed below are T cell receptor beta chains from one sample, sequenced in a study of blood T cell repertoires in COVID-19. Libraries were prepared by immunoSEQ multiplex PCR; TCRdb keeps only in-frame clonotypes and omits some of them. The data hold about 76,000 clones, with approximately 78% observed a single time. Sequencing was carried out using peripheral blood. These TCRs come from a human donor in a cohort sampled during active COVID-19. Each CDR3 is given with its conserved first and last residue. D genes are given only for firm matches. The size entry is marked missing in some rows and otherwise reads once, few, many or a size class.

v_gene	len	j_gene	d_gene	abundance	CDR3nt	CDR3aa
TRBV5-1	17	TRBJ2-5	TRBD2	.	TGCGCCAGCAGCTTGGCCGGCGGGGGGGCCGGGGGTCAGACCCAGTACTTC	CASSLAGGGAGGQTQYF
TRBV7-2	15	TRBJ2-5	TRBD2	.	TGTGCCAGCAGCCTGGGACTAGCGGGCACCGAGACCCAGTACTTC	CASSLGLAGTETQYF
TRBV5-4	13	TRBJ2-5	.	.	TGTGCCAGCAGGGCGGGCAGCCAAGAGACCCAGTACTTC	CASRAGSQETQYF
TRBV5-4	14	TRBJ1-2	.	.	TGTGCCAGCAGCTTGCCGGGGAGGTCTTATGGCTACACCTTC	CASSLPGRSYGYTF
TRBV7-7	15	TRBJ2-2	TRBD1	.	TGTGCCAGCAGCTCGCGGACAGGGGACACCGGGGAGCTGTTTTTT	CASSSRTGDTGELFF
TRBV3-1/TRBV3-2	13	TRBJ1-1	.	.	TGTGCCAGCAGCCCCGTGTCCGGCACTGAAGCTTTCTTT	CASSPVSGTEAFF
TRBV11-2	16	TRBJ2-7	TRBD1	.	TGTGCCAGCAGCTTAGGCCCGGGACAGGACTCCTACGAGCAGTACTTC	CASSLGPGQDSYEQYF
TRBV11-2	14	TRBJ2-1	.	.	TGTGCCAGCAGCTTAGGCTGGAGGGAGGATGAGCAGTTCTTC	CASSLGWREDEQFF
TRBV7-3	16	TRBJ2-3	TRBD2	.	TGTGCCAGCAGCTCCTCGCCAGCGGGGGCTACAGATACGCAGTATTTT	CASSSSPAGATDTQYF
TRBV19	14	TRBJ2-7	TRBD2	few	TGTGCCAGTAGCCGGACTAGCGGGGCCTACGAGCAGTACTTC	CASSRTSGAYEQYF
TRBV18	15	TRBJ1-4	.	.	TGTGCCAGCTCACCAGGGCGGGCGACTAATGAAAAACTGTTTTTT	CASSPGRATNEKLFF
TRBV19	14	TRBJ2-1	.	once	TGTGCCAGTAGTATACAGGGGGGATACAATGAGCAGTTCTTC	CASSIQGGYNEQFF
TRBV27	15	TRBJ1-4	TRBD1	.	TGTGCCAGCAGTTTTCTTGCAGGGGGGCATGAAAAACTGTTTTTT	CASSFLAGGHEKLFF
TRBV18	13	TRBJ1-2	TRBD1	.	TGTGCCAGCTCACTACAGGGGAACTATGGCTACACCTTC	CASSLQGNYGYTF
TRBV9	17	TRBJ2-3	TRBD2	.	TGTGCCAGCAGCGTAGCTGGGCTAGCGGGGGGGCTGTCATCGCAGTATTTT	CASSVAGLAGGLSSQYF
TRBV11-2	15	TRBJ1-3	.	.	TGTGCCAGCAGCACACGGACAGTCGCTGGAAACACCATATATTTT	CASSTRTVAGNTIYF
TRBV2	14	TRBJ2-3	.	.	TGTGCCAGCATTGGGGGGTTTACCACAGATACGCAGTATTTT	CASIGGFTTDTQYF
TRBV5-1	13	TRBJ2-4	.	.	TGCGCCAGCAGCTTCGACAGCAACCCCATTCAGTACTTC	CASSFDSNPIQYF
TRBV19	12	TRBJ2-1	.	.	TGTGCCAGTAGTATGTCTCGGAATGAGCAGTTCTTC	CASSMSRNEQFF
TRBV6-2/TRBV6-3	18	TRBJ2-5	TRBD2	.	TGTGCCAGCAGTTACCGGCTAGCGGGGGCCTCGGACCAAGAGACCCAGTACTTC	CASSYRLAGASDQETQYF
TRBV7-9	13	TRBJ1-5	.	.	TGTGCCAGCAGCTTAGAGGGGGTTCAGCCCCAGCATTTT	CASSLEGVQPQHF
TRBV29-1	15	TRBJ1-4	.	.	TGCAGCGTTGAAGATCTCGTGGAGGGTTCAGAAAAACTGTTTTTT	CSVEDLVEGSEKLFF
TRBV7-6	15	TRBJ1-4	TRBD1	few	TGTGCCAGCAGCTTGACAGGGTCGAAAAATGAAAAACTGTTTTTT	CASSLTGSKNEKLFF
TRBV7-8	17	TRBJ2-7	TRBD2	.	TGTGCCAGCAGCTTACGGGGGACTAGCAGGGGGTCCTACGAGCAGTACTTC	CASSLRGTSRGSYEQYF
TRBV5-1	15	TRBJ1-4	.	.	TGCGCCAGCAGCTTATCCCAGGGGAACGATGAAAAACTGTTTTTT	CASSLSQGNDEKLFF
TRBV7-2	14	TRBJ1-1	.	.	TGTGCCAGCAGCTTATGGGAGGCTGGCACTGAAGCTTTCTTT	CASSLWEAGTEAFF
TRBV7-9	14	TRBJ1-2	TRBD1	once	TGTGCCAGCAGCGTGACAGGGGCGGACTATGGCTACACCTTC	CASSVTGADYGYTF
TRBV7-2	16	TRBJ2-7	TRBD1	.	TGTGCCAGCAGCTTATACTCCGGGACAGGGGCCTACGAGCAGTACTTC	CASSLYSGTGAYEQYF
TRBV7-2	15	TRBJ1-5	TRBD1	once	TGTGCCAGCAGCTCCGGACAGGGAGGACATCAGCCCCAGCATTTT	CASSSGQGGHQPQHF